Following are 23 T cell receptor beta chains from one sample sequenced in a study of T cells in Graves' hyperthyroidism and ophthalmopathy. Authors of the study amplified TCR beta CDR3 regions from RNA transcripts. First-round RT-PCR targeting the TCR CDR3 was performed with the HTBI primer set. TCRdb redid the calling of the multiplex PCR reads with MiXCR, one entry per CDR3 protein. In the table there are 250,000 to 350,000 distinct CDR3 sequences, about 20% of which are singletons. Material for sequencing was blood. The receptors here all came from a man aged 25 to 45 with Graves' ophthalmopathy.

With regard to this clonotype: A much larger clone differs by one base, so this may be a read error. This chain's CDR3 is CAGSPLDNEQFF. The CDR3 bases are TGTGCCGGCAGCCCCCTAGACAATGAGCAGTTCTTC. The rearrangement links TRBV3-1 to TRBJ2-1, with D unclear. This CDR3 contains 12 residues. Per the germline V gene, CDR1 is LGHDT and CDR2 is YNNKEL (reference sequence).

The chain is built from TRBV28 and TRBJ2-7, with 7 bases that match TRBD2. Losses at the gene ends were 7 bases for V and 3 bases for J; bases not matched to a gene: 6. Germline lookup yields CDR1 MDHEN and CDR2 SYDVKM. This CDR3 is 13 amino acids long. The CDR3 coding sequence is TGTGCCAGCACCAATCCGGGAGGCTACGAGCAGTACTTC. Protein sequence: CASTNPGGYEQYF.

This clonotype was seen many times. The chain links TRBV30 to TRBJ1-5, with D possibly matching TRBD1 (5 bases). The length of the CDR3 is 13 residues. Germline assignment: CDR1 GTSNPN and CDR2 SVGIG (reference sequence). V was trimmed by 4 bases and J by 3 bases, leaving 10 bases between them. The CDR3 reads CAWMEGNNQPQHF. The CDR3 DNA is TGTGCCTGGATGGAGGGGAACAATCAGCCCCAGCATTTT.

This clonotype occurred a few times. V gene TRBV5-1 combines with J gene TRBJ1-1, with 10 bases that match TRBD1. This CDR3 region has 16 residues. Germline trimming cut 4 bases from V and 2 bases from J; bases unmatched to any gene: 8. CDR1 is SGHRS, CDR2 YFSETQ, per germline. The CDR3 region has the DNA TGCGCCAGCAGCCAGGGGGACAGGGGAGTAAACACTGAAGCTTTCTTT. Its protein product is CASSQGDRGVNTEAFF.

The chain employs TRBV20-1 and TRBJ2-1; 11 bases map to TRBD2. Trimming took 3 bases from V and 10 from J; bases not matched to a gene: 2. The CDR3 runs to 12 residues. CDR1 is DFQATT, CDR2 SNEGSKA, per germline (reference sequence). The CDR3 is CSARLAGGEQFF. CDR3 sequence (DNA): TGCAGTGCTAGGCTAGCGGGAGGCGAGCAGTTCTTC.

DNA for the CDR3: TGTGCCAGCAGGGGGGCTTCCTCCTCCTCCTACGAGCAGTACTTC. Protein product: CASRGASSSSYEQYF. The V gene is TRBV28, the J gene TRBJ2-7, with D perhaps matching TRBD1 (6 bases). The CDR3 spans 15 residues. CDR1 and CDR2 from the germline V gene are MDHEN and SYDVKM. V was pared by 6 bases and J by 0 bases, with 15 bases between.

This clonotype has only a few counts. The genes are TRBV24-1 and TRBJ2-2, with D tentatively TRBD1 (5 bases). The CDR3 length is 15 residues. V lost 3 bases to trimming and J lost 8 bases, with 15 bases between them. Per germline, CDR1 KGHDR and CDR2 SFDVKD. The CDR3 loop reads CATSDPGRQNGELFF. As DNA, the CDR3 is TGTGCCACCAGTGATCCCGGTCGACAGAATGGGGAGCTGTTTTTT.

This clonotype was counted at least ten times. J is TRBJ1-4 and V is TRBV3-1, with D perhaps TRBD1 (5 bases). Per the germline V gene, CDR1 is LGHDT and CDR2 is YNNKEL (reference sequence). The CDR3 sequence is 14 residues long. Between the trimmed V and J ends, which lost 0 bases and 12 bases, there was a span of 14 bases. This CDR3 is CASSQEYRRGELFF. The CDR3 DNA is TGTGCCAGCAGCCAAGAATACAGGAGGGGAGAACTGTTTTTT.

The chain uses TRBV12-3 or TRBV12-4 and TRBJ2-1, with D possibly being TRBD2 (6 bases). V was cut by 7 bases and J by 2 bases, with 18 bases left in between. The CDR3 runs 16 residues. The CDR3 DNA is TGTGCCAGCAATTCGGGCATGGGGGGTGCCTACAATGAGCAGTTCTTC. Its translation: CASNSGMGGAYNEQFF.

The V and J genes are TRBV5-1 and TRBJ2-5; tentatively, D is TRBD1 (6 bases). Germline V lookup: CDR1 SGHRS, CDR2 YFSETQ. Deletions cut 2 bases from V and 2 bases from J, with 7 bases between. The CDR3 is 13 amino acids. The CDR3 DNA follows: TGCGCCAGCAGCTTCGGACAGCAAGAGACCCAGTACTTC. Translation gives CASSFGQQETQYF.

This clonotype has a count of ten or more. The chain is built from TRBV11-2 and TRBJ2-1; 14 bases are shared with TRBD2. Per the germline V gene, CDR1 is SGHAT and CDR2 is FQNNGV. The CDR3 length is 16 residues. The trim removed 6 bases at V and 7 bases at J, leaving 8 bases unmatched. The chain's CDR3 is CASSTGLAGGENEQFF. The CDR3 region has the DNA TGTGCCAGCAGTACTGGACTAGCGGGAGGAGAGAATGAGCAGTTCTTC.

The V call is TRBV19, the J call TRBJ2-1; tentative D call: TRBD2 (5 bases). This CDR3 has 15 amino acids. V was pared by 0 bases and J by 9 bases, with 15 bases between. CDR1 and CDR2 (germline): LNHDA, SQIVND (reference sequence). In DNA form, the CDR3 reads TGTGCCAGTAGTATAGATCACTCGCTAGCTAGTGAGCAGTTCTTC. The encoded protein is CASSIDHSLASEQFF.

The chain carries TRBV20-1 and TRBJ2-1; 8 nucleotides match TRBD1. V lost 6 bases and J lost 8; bases outside the gene matches: 18. Per the germline V gene, CDR1 is DFQATT and CDR2 is SNEGSKA (reference sequence). The CDR3 sequence is 16 residues long. CDR3 nucleotide sequence: TGCAGTGCGGCTATGACCCGGACAGGGACGATGGATGAGCAGTTCTTC. Its protein is CSAAMTRTGTMDEQFF.

This clonotype was observed a few times. This chain links TRBV24-1 with TRBJ2-5; 8 nucleotides align to TRBD1. With V trimmed by 7 bases and J by 4 bases, 7 bases remained unmatched. Germline assignment: CDR1 KGHDR and CDR2 SFDVKD. The CDR3 extends over 14 amino acids. As DNA, the CDR3 is TGTGCCACCAGAGGACAGGGAATGGGAGAGACCCAGTACTTC. Translated, it gives CATRGQGMGETQYF.

The DNA for the CDR3 is TGTGCCAGCTCTCGGACTAGGGCCGAGCTGTTTTTT. It encodes CASSRTRAELFF. This rearrangement joins TRBV6-1 to TRBJ2-2; 7 bases align to TRBD2. CDR1 and CDR2 from the germline V gene are MNHNS and SASEGT. The CDR3 runs 12 residues. V shed 8 bases, J shed 11 bases, and the junction held 8 bases outside the gene matches.

This clonotype was seen many times. The gene calls are TRBV29-1 and TRBJ1-1, with TRBD1 identical over 8 bases. This CDR3 is built from 12 residues. Germline V lookup: CDR1 SQVTM, CDR2 ANQGSEA. The J segment lost 7 bases and the V segment lost 7 bases, leaving 8 bases of the junction unmatched. In DNA, the CDR3 is TGCAGCGCAAATCAGGGGGCGATTGAAGCTTTCTTT. It translates to CSANQGAIEAFF.

This clonotype showed up many times. The chain links TRBV12-3 or TRBV12-4 to TRBJ2-1, with 12 bases aligning to TRBD2. The CDR3 sequence is 16 residues long. Losses at the gene ends were 6 bases for V and 2 bases for J; bases not matched to a gene: 5. The chain's CDR3 is CASSSRTSGAYNEQFF. CDR3 sequence (DNA): TGTGCCAGCAGCTCCCGGACTAGCGGGGCCTACAATGAGCAGTTCTTC.

V and J are TRBV3-1 and TRBJ2-7, with 11 positions matching TRBD2. Germline lookup yields CDR1 LGHDT and CDR2 YNNKEL (reference sequence). Germline trimming cut 6 bases from V and 5 bases from J; bases unmatched to any gene: 9. The CDR3 length is 15 residues. CDR3 nucleotides: TGTGCCAGCAGTCCCCTAGCGGGAGGAAGGAACGAGCAGTACTTC. Protein: CASSPLAGGRNEQYF.

This clonotype was seen a single time. The chain links TRBV6-1 to TRBJ2-2; D is perhaps TRBD2 (6 bases). The germline gives CDR1 MNHNS, CDR2 SASEGT. V was pared by 7 bases and J by 0 bases, with 12 bases between. This CDR3 has 15 residues. The CDR3 region has the DNA TGTGCCAGCAAGGAGGGCGCCACGAACACCGGGGAGCTGTTTTTT. As protein: CASKEGATNTGELFF.

This clonotype was detected a few times. The chain joins TRBV4-2 to TRBJ2-7; the D gene is possibly TRBD2 (5 bases). Per germline, CDR1 LGHNA and CDR2 YNFKEQ. The CDR3 has 14 residues. Deletions cut 0 bases from V and 6 bases from J, with 12 bases between. CDR3 coding DNA: TGTGCCAGCAGCCAAGAATCGGCTAGCCGCGAGCAGTACTTC. It codes for CASSQESASREQYF.

The V gene is TRBV28, the J gene TRBJ1-2, with 9 bases matching TRBD1. After removal of 2 bases from V and 2 bases from J, the junction contained 6 bases not matched to a gene. Germline loops: CDR1 MDHEN, CDR2 SYDVKM. The CDR3 sequence is 16 residues long. In nucleotides, the CDR3 is TGTGCCAGCAGTTTAGCCGCGACAGGGGGAAACTATGGCTACACCTTC. Protein sequence: CASSLAATGGNYGYTF.

V is TRBV7-9 and J is TRBJ2-1; TRBD1 matches at 8 bases. The CDR3 consists of 14 residues. V was pared by 5 bases and J by 6 bases, with 6 bases of the junction left unmatched. Per germline, CDR1 SEHNR and CDR2 FQNEAQ (reference sequence). CDR3 sequence: CASSLGTGFNEQFF. The DNA of the CDR3 is TGTGCCAGCAGCCTTGGGACAGGCTTCAATGAGCAGTTCTTC.

The V and J genes are TRBV27 and TRBJ2-4; 11 bases agree with TRBD1. Trimming took 6 bases from V and 3 from J; bases not matched to a gene: 10. CDR1 is MNHEY, CDR2 SMNVEV, per germline (reference sequence). The CDR3 extends over 17 amino acids. Here the CDR3 DNA reads TGTGCCAGCAGCTCCCGGGGGACAGGGGGAGTCAAAAACATTCAGTACTTC. Protein product: CASSSRGTGGVKNIQYF.